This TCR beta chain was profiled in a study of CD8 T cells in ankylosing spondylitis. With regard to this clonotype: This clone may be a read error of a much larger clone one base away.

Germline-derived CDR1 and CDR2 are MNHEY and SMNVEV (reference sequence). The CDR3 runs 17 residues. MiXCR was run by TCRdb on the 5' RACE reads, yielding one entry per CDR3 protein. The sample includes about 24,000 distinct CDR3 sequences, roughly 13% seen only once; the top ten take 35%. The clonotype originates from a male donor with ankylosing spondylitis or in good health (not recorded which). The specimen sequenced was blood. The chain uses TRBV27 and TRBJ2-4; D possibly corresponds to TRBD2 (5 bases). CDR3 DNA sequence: TGTGCCAGCAGTTTGCAGAAAGAATACCTAGCCAAAAACATTCGGTACTTC. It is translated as CASSLQKEYLAKNIRYF.